This T cell receptor (beta chain) is from a study of cytomegalovirus exposure and HLA in healthy donors. General study results and limits: A few of the chains that were CMV-associated were confirmed in vitro to be specific for CMV antigens. The authors later linked a missense DCLRE1C variant to TCR beta V- and J-gene trimming.

This clone was counted a few times. The antigen remains undetermined. The primer mix had 60 Vbeta and 13 Jbeta primers. Profiled with immunoSEQ multiplex PCR; TCRdb holds only in-frame clones, not every one. The table lists approximately 100,000 clones, 60% to 80% of them singletons, with roughly 2.6% in the top ten. Per the germline V gene, CDR1 is LGHNT and CDR2 is FRNRAP. The CDR3 is 12 residues long. The J segment lost 7 bases and the V segment lost 6 bases, leaving 4 bases of the junction unmatched. This TCR was sampled from a man aged 50 to 59 in good health and CMV-seropositive. The sequencing input was PBMCs. The rearrangement uses TRBV12-5 and TRBJ1-1; 8 bases agree with TRBD1. The DNA of the CDR3 is TGTGCTAGTGGGGTACAGGGGGGTGAAGCTTTCTTT. This codes for CASGVQGGEAFF.